This entry lists 31 T cell receptor beta chains sequenced from one sample in a study of post-analysis software for immune sequencing data. Tagging with unique molecular identifiers was a feature of the TCR beta cDNA libraries. TCRdb ran MiXCR on the PCR reads and lists one entry per CDR3 protein. The data show roughly 540,000 distinct CDR3 sequences, approximately 34% seen once. Overall study findings and caveats: TRBV5-6, TRBV5-1 and TRBV20-1 belonged to a set of roughly five TRBV segments that were more frequent in patients than controls.

Their specific antigens are unknown. Source material: blood. All receptors come from a girl aged 2-17 years with multiple sclerosis.

This clonotype was seen ten or more times. The rearrangement links TRBV6-6 to TRBJ2-5; TRBD2 aligns across 11 bases. Looked up from germline, CDR1 is MNHNY and CDR2 is SVGAGI (reference sequence). The V and J ends lost 5 bases and 3 bases, in that order; junction bases with no gene match: 5. CDR3 size: 15 residues. The CDR3 DNA reads as TGTGCCAGCAGTGGACCTAGCGGGGGGAAAGAGACCCAGTACTTC. It translates to CASSGPSGGKETQYF.

The chain uses TRBV6-5 and TRBJ1-6, with TRBD1 as a possible D gene (6 bases). Looked up from germline, CDR1 is MNHEY and CDR2 is SVGAGI. V lost 0 bases to trimming and J lost 4 bases, with 10 bases between them. The CDR3 is made up of 16 amino acids. The CDR3 coding sequence is TGTGCCAGCAGTTACTCCAGGGGAAGTTATAATTCACCCCTCCACTTT. Translation: CASSYSRGSYNSPLHF.

The chain uses TRBV29-1 and TRBJ2-4; unclear D gene. The CDR3 extends over 13 amino acids. The V end lost 4 bases, the J end lost 5 bases, and 12 bases lay between the germline ends. Per germline, CDR1 SQVTM and CDR2 ANQGSEA. The CDR3: CSVALSPQNIQYF. The CDR3 DNA sequence: TGCAGCGTTGCCCTATCGCCCCAAAACATTCAGTACTTC. Looking up the rest from reference TRBV29-1 and TRBJ2-4 gives the full variable domain: SAVISQKPSRDICQRGTSLTIQCQVDSQVTMMFWYRQQPGQSLTLIATANQGSEATYESGFVIDKFPISRPNLTFSTLTVSNMSPEDSSIYLCSVALSPQNIQYFGAGTRLSVL.

This chain links TRBV7-2 with TRBJ2-5, with a weak D call TRBD2 (7 bases). The CDR3 contains 14 residues. V was cut by 1 base and J by 4 bases, with 10 bases left in between. From germline, CDR1 is SGHTA and CDR2 FQGNSA. The CDR3 reads CASSLVAGAETQYF. In DNA, the CDR3 is TGTGCCAGCAGCTTAGTGGCGGGGGCAGAGACCCAGTACTTC. The full variable domain, rest sourced from reference TRBV7-2 and TRBJ2-5, is GAGVSQSPSNKVTEKGKDVELRCDPISGHTALYWYRQSLGQGLEFLIYFQGNSAPDKSGLPSDRFSAERTGGSVSTLTIQRTQQEDSAVYLCASSLVAGAETQYFGPGTRLLVL.

On this clonotype: The CDR3 does not end in the conserved phenylalanine or tryptophan, so this is likely a read error. The chain combines TRBV6-4 with TRBJ2-1; a weak D match, TRBD2 (6 bases). The V gene's germline CDR1 is MRHNA and CDR2 SNTAGT. V was pared by 7 bases and J by 8 bases, with 21 bases between. The CDR3 runs 15 residues. CDR3 nucleotides: TGTGCCAGCAAACCCACTAGCCTCGGATACGATGAGCAGTTCATC. Its translation is CASKPTSLGYDEQFI.

V usage is TRBV27 and J usage is TRBJ1-2; 10 nucleotides agree with TRBD1. CDR1 and CDR2 (germline): MNHEY, SMNVEV (reference sequence). This CDR3 is 15 amino acids long. V shed 4 bases and J 3 bases; nucleotides not matched to a gene: 5. CDR3 loop: CASSSGTGEDYGYTF. In DNA form, the CDR3 reads TGTGCCAGCAGTTCCGGGACAGGGGAAGACTATGGCTACACCTTC.

This clonotype has just a few counts. J is TRBJ2-3 and V is TRBV15; possibly TRBD1 for D (6 bases). With 8 bases removed from V and 4 bases from J, the gap between germline ends came to 10 bases. The V gene's germline CDR1 is LNHNV and CDR2 YYDKDF (reference sequence). The CDR3 loop spans 12 amino acids. The CDR3 sequence: CATEGVPDTQYF. CDR3 coding DNA: TGTGCCACCGAGGGGGTTCCAGATACGCAGTATTTT.

The chain uses TRBV29-1 and TRBJ2-5, with a weak D call TRBD2 (5 bases). Germline V CDR1 and CDR2: SQVTM, ANQGSEA. V was trimmed by 6 bases and J by 5 bases, leaving 19 bases between them. This CDR3 is 14 amino acids long. This chain's CDR3 is CSVVRRLAGETQYF. CDR3 nucleotides: TGCAGCGTCGTCCGCCGGCTAGCTGGGGAGACCCAGTACTTC.

This rearrangement joins TRBV20-1 to TRBJ2-3, with TRBD1 identical over 10 bases. The CDR3 spans 17 residues. CDR1 and CDR2 (germline): DFQATT, SNEGSKA (reference sequence). V lost 8 bases, J lost 2 bases, and 16 bases stayed unmatched. CDR3 in DNA: TGCAGTACTTCCGGGACAGGGGTCGTCTTCGTCACAGATACGCAGTATTTT. This encodes CSTSGTGVVFVTDTQYF.

This clonotype has just a few counts. The chain combines TRBV29-1 with TRBJ2-3, with D possibly being TRBD2 (5 bases). Germline V CDR1 and CDR2: SQVTM, ANQGSEA. Trimming stripped 1 base from V and 1 base from J, with 12 bases between. This CDR3 has 15 amino acids. The CDR3 protein is CSVEGGGQGTDTQYF. For the CDR3, the DNA is TGCAGCGTTGAAGGCGGAGGCCAGGGCACAGATACGCAGTATTTT.

The rearrangement uses TRBV20-1 and TRBJ2-4, with D possibly matching TRBD2 (6 bases). V was pared by 0 bases and J by 2 bases, with 11 bases between. This CDR3 is built from 15 residues. Germline V gene data show CDR1 as DFQATT and CDR2 as SNEGSKA (reference sequence). The CDR3 reads CSARDPAGTKNIQYF. CDR3 in DNA: TGCAGTGCTAGAGATCCCGCGGGGACCAAAAACATTCAGTACTTC.

The genes are TRBV5-6 and TRBJ2-1; weak D call: TRBD1 (6 bases). V was clipped by 0 bases and J by 10 bases, with 14 bases between them. The CDR3 has 14 residues. Germline lookup yields CDR1 SGHDT and CDR2 YYEEEE. The CDR3 region is CASSLAGRGYEQFF. CDR3 in DNA: TGTGCCAGCAGCTTGGCGGGCAGGGGATACGAGCAGTTCTTC.

This chain links TRBV11-1 with TRBJ2-7; D perhaps matches TRBD1 (6 bases). Trimming left V 5 bases short and J 3 bases short, with 14 bases between. Germline CDR1 reads SGHAT; CDR2 reads FQDESV (reference sequence). This CDR3 is 14 amino acids long. CDR3 bases: TGTGCCAGCAGCAAGGGACAATCTATCTACGAGCAGTACTTC. Its protein product is CASSKGQSIYEQYF.

This clonotype appeared a few times. The chain couples TRBV6-6 to TRBJ2-1; 7 bases line up with TRBD1. Per the germline V gene, CDR1 is MNHNY and CDR2 is SVGAGI (reference sequence). V was clipped by 0 bases and J by 6 bases; unmatched bases: 11. The CDR3 sequence is 17 residues long. The CDR3, as DNA: TGTGCCAGCAGTTACTCGTTCCCGGGACAGTCAGGCAATGAGCAGTTCTTC. Its translation: CASSYSFPGQSGNEQFF.

This clonotype was detected only a few times. The CDR3 DNA is TGTGCCAGCAGCCACGAGCGTCAGCCCCAGCATTTT. Translated: CASSHERQPQHF. The V gene is TRBV12-3 or TRBV12-4, the J gene TRBJ1-5; no clear D gene. The germline V and J ends were trimmed by 6 bases and 6 bases, with 9 bases remaining between them. The CDR3 sequence is 12 residues long.

V usage is TRBV7-8 and J usage is TRBJ2-3; TRBD2 matches at 8 bases. The germline gives CDR1 SGHVS, CDR2 FQNEAQ. V gave up 2 bases and J gave up 2 bases; unmatched junction bases: 6. CDR3 size: 16 residues. CDR3 protein: CASSLSLGLDTDTQYF. The CDR3 DNA is TGTGCCAGCAGCTTATCTCTGGGACTAGACACAGATACGCAGTATTTT.

This rearrangement joins TRBV18 to TRBJ1-2, with D possibly being TRBD1 (5 bases). Trimming took off 2 bases at V and 6 bases at J, with 10 bases between the two ends. The CDR3 runs 13 residues. Germline V gene lookup returns CDR1 KGHSH and CDR2 LQKENI. In nucleotides, the CDR3 is TGTGCCAGCTCACCAGGGACGGACAATGGCTACACCTTC. Translated, it gives CASSPGTDNGYTF.

V usage is TRBV12-5 and J usage is TRBJ2-5; 7 bases agree with TRBD2. V lost 2 bases and J lost 11; bases outside the gene matches: 17. In germline, CDR1 is LGHNT, CDR2 FRNRAP. The length of the CDR3 is 16 residues. CDR3 bases: TGTGCTAGTGGTTTGTCAGGGTTGGAGCGGGGCAATGAGCAGTACTTC. Translation: CASGLSGLERGNEQYF.

V is TRBV7-2 and J is TRBJ2-1; 14 positions agree with TRBD2. The length of the CDR3 is 19 residues. The V gene end was trimmed by 3 bases and the J gene end by 0 bases; junction bases not matched to a gene: 7. CDR1 and CDR2 from the germline V gene are SGHTA and FQGNSA. The CDR3 protein is CASSFGTSGGPSSYNEQFF. The CDR3 DNA reads TGTGCCAGCAGCTTCGGGACTAGCGGGGGTCCTAGCTCCTACAATGAGCAGTTCTTC.

This clonotype was detected only a few times. This rearrangement joins TRBV5-5 to TRBJ2-7; 7 bases match TRBD1. The ends lost 0 bases at V and 3 bases at J; junction bases unmatched: 6. Germline V gene data show CDR1 as SGHKS and CDR2 as YYEKEE (reference sequence). The CDR3 length is 15 residues. CDR3 protein: CASSLDGAGGYEQYF. Here the CDR3 DNA reads TGTGCCAGCAGCTTGGATGGGGCAGGGGGCTACGAGCAGTACTTC.

There are a few counts of this clonotype. The V gene is TRBV20-1, the J gene TRBJ2-1; unclear D gene. The CDR3 length is 14 residues. V was clipped by 2 bases and J by 4 bases, with 12 bases between them. Germline V lookup: CDR1 DFQATT, CDR2 SNEGSKA (reference sequence). This CDR3 reads CSARRVLRYNEQFF. The CDR3, as DNA: TGCAGTGCTAGAAGAGTCCTGCGGTACAATGAGCAGTTCTTC.

The chain uses TRBV20-1 and TRBJ2-3, with 10 bases lining up with TRBD2. This CDR3 is built from 17 residues. Losses at the gene ends were 5 bases for V and 4 bases for J; bases not matched to a gene: 15. The germline V gene has CDR1 DFQATT and CDR2 SNEGSKA (reference sequence). The CDR3, as DNA: TGCAGTGCTGGAATCCCTACTAGCGGGGTCGTGGCAGATACGCAGTATTTT. Protein product: CSAGIPTSGVVADTQYF.

V gene TRBV2 combines with J gene TRBJ1-2, with D unresolved. The CDR3 spans 14 residues. Trimming cost V 7 bases and J 0 bases, with 12 bases left between them. Germline V gene lookup returns CDR1 SNHLY and CDR2 FYNNEI. Written as DNA, the CDR3 is TGTGCCAGCAAAGGACGTCTAGCTAACTATGGCTACACCTTC. As protein: CASKGRLANYGYTF.

V usage is TRBV3-1 and J usage is TRBJ1-1; D unresolved. V was cut by 5 bases and J by 11 bases, with 15 bases left in between. The CDR3 length is 12 residues. Per the germline V gene, CDR1 is LGHDT and CDR2 is YNNKEL (reference sequence). This CDR3 is CASSSSRSTAFF. CDR3 nucleotides: TGTGCCAGCAGCAGCAGTAGGTCCACGGCTTTCTTT.

This clonotype was counted only a few times. This chain uses TRBV27 with TRBJ2-7, with D perhaps matching TRBD1 (6 bases). The DNA end lines up better with TRBJ2-5; the J call may be wrong. The CDR3 runs to 13 residues. Germline CDR1 MNHEY, CDR2 SMNVEV (reference sequence). The CDR3 loop is CASSFSGDGTQYF. CDR3 nucleotide sequence: TGTGCCAGCAGTTTCTCAGGGGACGGGACCCAGTACTTC.

The chain combines TRBV20-1 with TRBJ1-1; possible D gene TRBD1, 5 bases. The CDR3 runs 13 residues. V was pared by 5 bases and J by 1 base, with 11 bases between. Germline CDR1 reads DFQATT; CDR2 reads SNEGSKA (reference sequence). The CDR3 sequence is CSAGSTGNTEAFF. The CDR3 nucleotides read TGCAGTGCTGGTTCTACAGGGAACACTGAAGCTTTCTTT.

The V and J genes are TRBV29-1 and TRBJ2-5; unclear D gene. Germline lookup yields CDR1 SQVTM and CDR2 ANQGSEA. The CDR3 is 10 residues long. CDR3 region: CNVLGETQYF. The CDR3 region has the DNA TGCAACGTGCTAGGGGAGACCCAGTACTTC. Complete variable domain (other parts from reference TRBV29-1 and TRBJ2-5): SAVISQKPSRDICQRGTSLTIQCQVDSQVTMMFWYRQQPGQSLTLIATANQGSEATYESGFVIDKFPISRPNLTFSTLTVSNMSPEDSSIYLCNVLGETQYFGPGTRLLVL.

This sequence joins TRBV6-5 and TRBJ2-7; no reliable D call. Trimming took off 3 bases at V and 1 base at J, with 13 bases between the two ends. This CDR3 has 15 amino acids. Germline V gene sequence: CDR1 MNHEY, CDR2 SVGAGI. As DNA, the CDR3 is TGTGCCAGCAGTTATTTAAGATCTACTTCCTACGAGCAGTACTTC. Protein: CASSYLRSTSYEQYF.

This clonotype has only a few counts. The rearrangement links TRBV6-4 to TRBJ2-5; TRBD2 aligns across 9 bases. V shed 2 bases, J shed 1 base, and the junction held 2 bases outside the gene matches. Germline V gives CDR1 MRHNA, CDR2 SNTAGT. The CDR3 loop spans 15 amino acids. In DNA, the CDR3 is TGTGCCAGCAGTGACAGCGGGGGGTTCCAAGAGACCCAGTACTTC. Translating it yields CASSDSGGFQETQYF.

In the case of this clonotype: One junction end does not reproduce the germline sequence, and a read error may be involved. The V and J genes are TRBV5-5 and TRBJ2-7; the D is unclear. The germline V gene encodes CDR1 SGHKS and CDR2 YYEKEE (reference sequence). This CDR3 contains 12 residues. In DNA form, the CDR3 reads TGTGCCAGCAGCCTTCTCATTGACGAGCAGGACTTC. Translated, it gives CASSLLIDEQDF.

The chain carries TRBV20-1 and TRBJ2-3; D unresolved. Germline lookup yields CDR1 DFQATT and CDR2 SNEGSKA (reference sequence). The CDR3 is 12 residues long. V shed 2 bases and J shed 2 bases, with 5 bases lying between them. In DNA form, the CDR3 reads TGCAGTGCTAGACCGGACACAGATACGCAGTATTTT. Translating gives CSARPDTDTQYF.